What follows describes a single T cell receptor beta chain. The sample belongs to a study of T cell changes during pregnancy in multiple sclerosis. TCRdb's copy holds only in-frame clones and misses some; the assay was immunoSEQ multiplex PCR. The data hold more than 40,000 clones, with roughly 94% observed a single time. V dropped 4 bases and J dropped 2; count of bases not matched to a gene: 9. The CDR3 loop spans 16 amino acids. CDR1 and CDR2 from the germline V gene are LGHNT and FRNRAP. This chain joins TRBV12-5 and TRBJ2-7, with 9 bases matching TRBD1. The sequence was obtained from a female donor with multiple sclerosis, enrolled in a pregnancy study. Here the sequenced sample was CD4+ T cells from peripheral blood mononuclear cells, taken in the second trimester of pregnancy. The CDR3 loop reads CASGSAGTGLPYEQYF. Written as DNA, the CDR3 is TGTGCTAGTGGTTCCGCTGGGACAGGGCTCCCCTACGAGCAGTACTTC.